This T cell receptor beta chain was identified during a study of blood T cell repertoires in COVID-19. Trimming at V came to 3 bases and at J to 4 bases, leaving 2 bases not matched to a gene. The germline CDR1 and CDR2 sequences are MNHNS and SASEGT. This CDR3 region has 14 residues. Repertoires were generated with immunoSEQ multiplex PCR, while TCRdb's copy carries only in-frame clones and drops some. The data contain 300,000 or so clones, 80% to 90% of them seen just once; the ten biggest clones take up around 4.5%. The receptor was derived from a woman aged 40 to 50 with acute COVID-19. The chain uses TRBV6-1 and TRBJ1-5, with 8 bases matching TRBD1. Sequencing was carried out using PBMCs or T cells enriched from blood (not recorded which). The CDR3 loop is CASSDRGRNQPQHF. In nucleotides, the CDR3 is TGTGCCAGCAGTGACAGGGGGCGGAATCAGCCCCAGCATTTT.